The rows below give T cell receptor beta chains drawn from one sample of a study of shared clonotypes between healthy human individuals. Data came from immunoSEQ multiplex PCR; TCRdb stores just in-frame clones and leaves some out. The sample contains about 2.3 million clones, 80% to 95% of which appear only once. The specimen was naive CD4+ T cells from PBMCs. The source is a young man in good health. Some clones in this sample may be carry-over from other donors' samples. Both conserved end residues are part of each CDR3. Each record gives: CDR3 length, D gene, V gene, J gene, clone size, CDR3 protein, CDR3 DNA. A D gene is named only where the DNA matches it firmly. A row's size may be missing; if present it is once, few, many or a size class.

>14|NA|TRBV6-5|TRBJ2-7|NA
CASSGGPATNEQYF
TGTGCCAGCAGTGGGGGGCCTGCGACTAACGAGCAGTACTTC
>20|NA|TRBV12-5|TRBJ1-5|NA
CASGSSKRDCGELSNQPQHF
TGTGCTAGTGGTTCCTCAAAAAGGGACTGTGGAGAACTTAGCAATCAGCCCCAGCATTTT
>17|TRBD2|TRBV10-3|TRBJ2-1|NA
CAISSLAGANSYNEQFF
TGTGCCATCAGTTCACTAGCGGGAGCTAACTCCTACAATGAGCAGTTCTTC
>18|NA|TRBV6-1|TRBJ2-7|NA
CASSEANRHPAPSYEQYF
TGTGCCAGCAGTGAAGCAAACAGGCATCCCGCACCGTCCTACGAGCAGTACTTC
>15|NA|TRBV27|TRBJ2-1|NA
CASSLSLAGVNEQFF
TGTGCCAGCAGTTTATCTCTTGCAGGGGTCAATGAGCAGTTCTTC
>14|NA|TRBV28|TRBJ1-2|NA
CASREGQLGYGYTF
TGTGCCAGCCGTGAGGGGCAGCTGGGCTATGGCTACACCTTC
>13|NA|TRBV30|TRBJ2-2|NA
CAWTDTEAGELFF
TGTGCCTGGACCGATACCGAGGCCGGGGAGCTGTTTTTT
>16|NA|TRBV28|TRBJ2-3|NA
CASSFGGASSTDTQYF
TGTGCCAGCAGTTTTGGAGGGGCCAGTAGCACAGATACGCAGTATTTT
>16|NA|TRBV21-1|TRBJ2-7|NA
CASSPTRDGEAYEQYF
TGTGCCAGCAGCCCTACTAGAGACGGCGAAGCTTACGAGCAGTACTTC
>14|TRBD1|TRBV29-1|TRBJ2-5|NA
CSAYKGQGVETQYF
TGCAGCGCTTATAAGGGACAGGGGGTGGAGACCCAGTACTTC
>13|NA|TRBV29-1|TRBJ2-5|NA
CSVEDYSQETQYF
TGCAGCGTTGAAGACTACAGCCAAGAGACCCAGTACTTC
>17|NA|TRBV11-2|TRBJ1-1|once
CASTPSFKQGPNTEAFF
TGTGCCAGCACCCCGTCGTTTAAACAGGGACCCAACACTGAAGCTTTCTTT
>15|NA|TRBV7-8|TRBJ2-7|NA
CASSLGPRGSYEQYF
TGTGCCAGCAGCTTAGGGCCCCGGGGCTCCTACGAGCAGTACTTC
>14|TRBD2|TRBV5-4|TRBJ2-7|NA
CASSEPSGTYEQYF
TGTGCCAGCAGCGAACCTAGCGGGACCTACGAGCAGTACTTC
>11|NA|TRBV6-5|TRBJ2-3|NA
CASSREDTQYF
TGTGCCAGCAGTAGGGAGGATACGCAGTATTTT
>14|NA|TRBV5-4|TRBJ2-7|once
CASRPDRPTYEQYF
TGTGCCAGCAGACCCGACAGGCCGACCTACGAGCAGTACTTC
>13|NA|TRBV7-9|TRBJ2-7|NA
CASSSMSSYEQYF
TGTGCCAGCAGCTCCATGAGCTCCTACGAGCAGTACTTC
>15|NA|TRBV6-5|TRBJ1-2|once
CASSSQGRQWDGYTF
TGTGCCAGCAGCTCTCAGGGACGTCAGTGGGATGGCTACACCTTC
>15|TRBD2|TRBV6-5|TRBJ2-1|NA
CASSLTSGRFNEQFF
TGTGCCAGCAGCCTGACTAGCGGGAGATTCAATGAGCAGTTCTTC
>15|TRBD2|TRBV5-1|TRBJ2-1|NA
CASSLLAGDGNEQFF
TGCGCCAGCAGCTTACTAGCGGGAGACGGAAATGAGCAGTTCTTC
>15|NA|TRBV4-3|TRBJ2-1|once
CASSPGRASPNEQFF
TGCGCCAGCAGCCCCGGTCGGGCCTCCCCCAATGAGCAGTTCTTC
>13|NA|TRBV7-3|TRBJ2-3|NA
CASSSGGTGTQYF
TGTGCCAGCAGCTCTGGGGGTACAGGTACGCAGTATTTT
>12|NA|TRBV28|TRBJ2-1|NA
CASRLGNNEQFF
TGTGCCAGCAGGCTAGGAAACAATGAGCAGTTCTTC
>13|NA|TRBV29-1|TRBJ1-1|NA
CSVDRGGNTEAFF
TGCAGCGTTGATAGAGGGGGGAACACTGAAGCTTTCTTT
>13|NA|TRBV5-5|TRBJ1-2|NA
CASSLAAVYGYTF
TGTGCCAGCAGCTTGGCGGCAGTCTATGGCTACACCTTC
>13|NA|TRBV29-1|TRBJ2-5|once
CSVERVRRETQYF
TGCAGCGTTGAGAGGGTGAGGAGAGAGACCCAGTACTTC
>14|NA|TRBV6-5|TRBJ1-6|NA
CASSYNRGNSPLHF
TGTGCCAGCAGTTATAACAGAGGAAATTCACCCCTCCACTTT
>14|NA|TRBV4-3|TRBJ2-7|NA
CASSHEQGSYEQYF
TGCGCCAGCAGCCACGAACAGGGCTCCTACGAGCAGTACTTC
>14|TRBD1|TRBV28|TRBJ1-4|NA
CASRDYRGYEKLFF
TGTGCCAGCAGGGATTACAGGGGGTATGAAAAACTGTTTTTT
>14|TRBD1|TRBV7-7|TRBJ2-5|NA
CASSSGTAQETQYF
TGTGCCAGCAGCTCCGGGACAGCACAAGAGACCCAGTACTTC
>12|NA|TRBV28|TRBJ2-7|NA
CASSFGDYEQYF
TGTGCCAGCAGTTTCGGGGATTACGAGCAGTACTTC
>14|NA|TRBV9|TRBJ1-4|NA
CASSGKKTGEKLFF
TGTGCCAGCAGCGGAAAGAAGACGGGCGAAAAACTGTTTTTT
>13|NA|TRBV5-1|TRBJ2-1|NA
CASSFREYNEQFF
TGCGCCAGCAGCTTTCGGGAATACAATGAGCAGTTCTTC
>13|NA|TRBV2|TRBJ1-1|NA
CASSVSENTEAFF
TGTGCCAGCAGTGTGTCAGAGAACACTGAAGCTTTCTTT
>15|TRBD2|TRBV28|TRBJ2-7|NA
CASSLGLAGTYEQYF
TGTGCCAGCAGTTTAGGACTAGCGGGGACCTACGAGCAGTACTTC
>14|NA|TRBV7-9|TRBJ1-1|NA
CASSFGAVGTEAFF
TGTGCCAGCAGCTTCGGCGCGGTGGGCACTGAAGCTTTCTTT
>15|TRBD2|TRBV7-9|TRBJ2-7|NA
CASSAFGTSDYEQYF
TGTGCCAGCAGCGCCTTTGGGACTAGCGACTACGAGCAGTACTTC
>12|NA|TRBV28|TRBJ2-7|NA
CASSLMRYEQYF
TGTGCCAGCAGTTTAATGAGATACGAGCAGTACTTC
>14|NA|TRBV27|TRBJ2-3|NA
CASRPTGGRDTQYF
TGTGCCAGCAGACCGACCGGCGGGCGAGATACGCAGTATTTT
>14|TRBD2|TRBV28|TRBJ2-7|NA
CAVYAGTRAYEQYF
TGTGCCGTCTACGCCGGGACTAGAGCCTACGAGCAGTACTTC
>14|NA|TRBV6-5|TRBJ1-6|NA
CASSRNKRSSPLHF
TGTGCCAGCAGTCGGAATAAAAGGAGTTCACCCCTCCACTTT
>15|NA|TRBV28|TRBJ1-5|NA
CASRVTPGSNQPQHF
TGTGCCAGCAGAGTGACCCCGGGGAGCAATCAGCCCCAGCATTTT
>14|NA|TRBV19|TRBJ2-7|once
CASRWGQGPYEQYF
TGTGCCAGTAGATGGGGGCAGGGCCCCTACGAGCAGTACTTC
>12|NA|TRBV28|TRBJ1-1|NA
CASSLTDTEAFF
TGTGCCAGCAGTTTGACAGACACTGAAGCTTTCTTT
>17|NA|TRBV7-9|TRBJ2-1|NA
CASSPPGQGFFHNEQFF
TGTGCCAGCAGCCCACCCGGGCAGGGGTTTTTTCACAATGAGCAGTTCTTC
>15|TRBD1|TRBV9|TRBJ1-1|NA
CASSVVGQGGTEAFF
TGTGCCAGCAGCGTAGTTGGACAGGGAGGCACTGAAGCTTTCTTT
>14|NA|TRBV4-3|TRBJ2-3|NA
CASSQDFLVDTQYF
TGCGCCAGCAGCCAAGATTTCCTCGTAGATACGCAGTATTTT
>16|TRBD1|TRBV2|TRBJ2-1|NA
CASSPPRQGYYNEQFF
TGTGCCAGCAGTCCACCCCGACAGGGGTACTACAATGAGCAGTTCTTC
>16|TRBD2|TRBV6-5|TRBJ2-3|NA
CASSSGGGRAGDTQYF
TGTGCCAGCAGTTCCGGGGGCGGGAGGGCCGGAGATACGCAGTATTTT
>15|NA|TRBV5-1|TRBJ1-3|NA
CASSLFGASGNTIYF
TGCGCCAGCAGCTTGTTCGGGGCCTCTGGAAACACCATATATTTT
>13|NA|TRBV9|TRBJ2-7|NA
CASSGGDTYEQYF
TGTGCCAGCAGCGGAGGGGATACCTACGAGCAGTACTTC
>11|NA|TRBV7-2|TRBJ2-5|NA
CASSFSETQYF
TGTGCCAGCAGCTTCAGCGAGACCCAGTACTTC
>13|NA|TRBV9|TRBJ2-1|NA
CASGTNSYNEQFF
TGTGCCAGCGGAACTAACTCCTACAATGAGCAGTTCTTC
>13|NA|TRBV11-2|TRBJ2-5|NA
CASSSTQIGAQYF
TGTGCCAGCAGCTCGACTCAGATCGGGGCCCAGTACTTC
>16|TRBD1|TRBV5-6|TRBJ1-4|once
CASSLASGTVNEKLFF
TGTGCCAGCAGCTTGGCATCCGGGACAGTGAATGAAAAACTGTTTTTT
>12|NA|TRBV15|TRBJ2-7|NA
CATSPATYEQYF
TGTGCCACCAGCCCAGCCACCTACGAGCAGTACTTC
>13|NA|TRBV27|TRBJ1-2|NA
CASSYGGAYGYTF
TGTGCCAGCAGTTATGGGGGCGCCTATGGCTACACCTTC
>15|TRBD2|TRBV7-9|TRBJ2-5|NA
CASSKGLAETETQYF
TGTGCCAGCAGCAAGGGACTAGCTGAAACGGAGACCCAGTACTTC
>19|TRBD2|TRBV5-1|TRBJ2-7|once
CASSLAFFGFREGPYEQYF
TGCGCCAGCAGCTTGGCGTTCTTTGGATTTCGGGAGGGTCCCTACGAGCAGTACTTC
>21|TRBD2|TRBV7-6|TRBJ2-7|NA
CASSDDLGTRTSGRFRYEQYF
TGTGCCAGCAGCGACGACCTCGGGACAAGGACTAGCGGGAGGTTTAGGTACGAGCAGTACTTC